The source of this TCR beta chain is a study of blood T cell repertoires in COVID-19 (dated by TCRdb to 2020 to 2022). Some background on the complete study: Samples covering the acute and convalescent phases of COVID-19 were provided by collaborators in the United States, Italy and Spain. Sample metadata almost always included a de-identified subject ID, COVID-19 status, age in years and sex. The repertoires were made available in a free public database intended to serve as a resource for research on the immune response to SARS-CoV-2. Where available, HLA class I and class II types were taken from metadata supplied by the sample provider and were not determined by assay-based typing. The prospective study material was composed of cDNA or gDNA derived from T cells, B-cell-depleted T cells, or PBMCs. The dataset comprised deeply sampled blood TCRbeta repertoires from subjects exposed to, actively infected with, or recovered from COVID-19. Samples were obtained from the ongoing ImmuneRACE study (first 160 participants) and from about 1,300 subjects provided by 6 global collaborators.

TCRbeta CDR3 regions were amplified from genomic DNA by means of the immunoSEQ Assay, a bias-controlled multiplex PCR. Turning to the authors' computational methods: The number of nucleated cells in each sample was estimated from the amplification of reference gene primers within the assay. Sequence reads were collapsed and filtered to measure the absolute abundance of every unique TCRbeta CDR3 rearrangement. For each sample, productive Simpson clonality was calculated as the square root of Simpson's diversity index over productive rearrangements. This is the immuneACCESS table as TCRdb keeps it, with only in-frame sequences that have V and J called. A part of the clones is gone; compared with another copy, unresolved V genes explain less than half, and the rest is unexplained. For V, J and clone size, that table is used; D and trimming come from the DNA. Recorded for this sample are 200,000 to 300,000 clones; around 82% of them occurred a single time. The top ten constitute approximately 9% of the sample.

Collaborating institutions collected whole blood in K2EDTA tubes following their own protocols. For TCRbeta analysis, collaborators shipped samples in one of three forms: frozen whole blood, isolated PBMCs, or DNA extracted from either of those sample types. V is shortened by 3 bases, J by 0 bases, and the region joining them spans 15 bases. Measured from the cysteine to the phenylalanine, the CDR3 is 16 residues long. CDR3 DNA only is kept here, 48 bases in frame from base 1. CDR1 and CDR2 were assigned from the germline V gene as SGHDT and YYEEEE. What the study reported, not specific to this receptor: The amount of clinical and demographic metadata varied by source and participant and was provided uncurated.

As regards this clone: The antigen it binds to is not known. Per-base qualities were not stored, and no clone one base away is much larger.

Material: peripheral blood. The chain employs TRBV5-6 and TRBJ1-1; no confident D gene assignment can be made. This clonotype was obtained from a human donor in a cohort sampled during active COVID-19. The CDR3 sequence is CASSSFFVRLNTEAFF. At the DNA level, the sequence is TGTGCCAGCAGCTCCTTTTTTGTGCGGTTGAACACTGAAGCTTTCTTT.